The present T cell receptor beta chain was sequenced within a study of control samples from healthy donors and cancer patients. Germline CDR1 is SGHNT and CDR2 is YYREEE (reference sequence). CDR3 length: 13 residues. V was clipped by 2 bases and J by 2 bases, with 6 bases between them. The protocol was immunoSEQ multiplex PCR, while the TCRdb copy is restricted to in-frame clones and leaves out a portion. The top ten hold approximately 15% of the sample, which has over 150,000 clones, approximately 94% seen once. The TCR was taken from a man aged 55 to 70 with colorectal cancer. Sequencing input: PBMCs. The rearrangement uses TRBV5-4 and TRBJ2-3; D uncertain. The CDR3 DNA reads TGTGCCAGCAGCTTACCCCCCACAGATACGCAGTATTTT. Protein product: CASSLPPTDTQYF.